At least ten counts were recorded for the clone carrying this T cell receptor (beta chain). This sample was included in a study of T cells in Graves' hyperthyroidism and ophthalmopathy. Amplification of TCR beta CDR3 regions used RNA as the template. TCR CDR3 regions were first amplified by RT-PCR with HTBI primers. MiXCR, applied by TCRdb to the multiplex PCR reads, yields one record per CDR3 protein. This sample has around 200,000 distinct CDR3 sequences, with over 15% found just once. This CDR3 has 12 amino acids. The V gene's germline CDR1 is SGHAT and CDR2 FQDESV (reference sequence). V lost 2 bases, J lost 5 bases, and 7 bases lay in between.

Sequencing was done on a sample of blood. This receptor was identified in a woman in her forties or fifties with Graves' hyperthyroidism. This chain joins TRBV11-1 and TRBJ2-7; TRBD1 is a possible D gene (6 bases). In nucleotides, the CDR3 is TGTGCCAGCAGCTTACAGGGGAACGAGCAGTACTTC. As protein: CASSLQGNEQYF.